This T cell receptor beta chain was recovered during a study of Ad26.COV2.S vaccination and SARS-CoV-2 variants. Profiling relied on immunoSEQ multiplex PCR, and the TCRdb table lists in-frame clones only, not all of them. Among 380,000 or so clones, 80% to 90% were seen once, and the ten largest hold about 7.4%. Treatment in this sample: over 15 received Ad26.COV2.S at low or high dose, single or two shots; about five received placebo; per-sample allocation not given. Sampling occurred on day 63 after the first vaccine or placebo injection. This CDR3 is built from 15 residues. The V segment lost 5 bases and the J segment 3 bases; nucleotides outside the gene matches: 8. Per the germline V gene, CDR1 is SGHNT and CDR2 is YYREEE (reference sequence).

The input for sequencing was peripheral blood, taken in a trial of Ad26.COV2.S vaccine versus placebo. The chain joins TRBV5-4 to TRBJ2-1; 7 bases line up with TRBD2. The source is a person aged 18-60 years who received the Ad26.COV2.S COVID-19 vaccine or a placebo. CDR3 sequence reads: CASSHGGGGYNEQFF. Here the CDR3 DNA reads TGTGCCAGCAGTCATGGTGGGGGGGGCTACAATGAGCAGTTCTTC.